This entry concerns a single T cell receptor beta chain. This record comes from a study of T cell responses to AZD1222 COVID-19 vaccine. CDR1 is KGHDR, CDR2 SFDVKD, per germline. The CDR3 runs 14 residues. V was clipped by 7 bases and J by 3 bases, with 15 bases between them. Method: immunoSEQ multiplex PCR; TCRdb's copy keeps in-frame clones and lacks some. The sample carries roughly 80,000 clones, over 80% recorded once. The receptor's source is an adult in good health. This chain joins TRBV24-1 and TRBJ2-7, with D possibly being TRBD2 (6 bases). The material sequenced was peripheral blood, taken on day 0 of MenACWY control vaccination. CDR3 residues: CATRSRDSDYEQYF. The CDR3 nucleotides read TGTGCCACCAGATCCCGGGACTCCGACTACGAGCAGTACTTC.